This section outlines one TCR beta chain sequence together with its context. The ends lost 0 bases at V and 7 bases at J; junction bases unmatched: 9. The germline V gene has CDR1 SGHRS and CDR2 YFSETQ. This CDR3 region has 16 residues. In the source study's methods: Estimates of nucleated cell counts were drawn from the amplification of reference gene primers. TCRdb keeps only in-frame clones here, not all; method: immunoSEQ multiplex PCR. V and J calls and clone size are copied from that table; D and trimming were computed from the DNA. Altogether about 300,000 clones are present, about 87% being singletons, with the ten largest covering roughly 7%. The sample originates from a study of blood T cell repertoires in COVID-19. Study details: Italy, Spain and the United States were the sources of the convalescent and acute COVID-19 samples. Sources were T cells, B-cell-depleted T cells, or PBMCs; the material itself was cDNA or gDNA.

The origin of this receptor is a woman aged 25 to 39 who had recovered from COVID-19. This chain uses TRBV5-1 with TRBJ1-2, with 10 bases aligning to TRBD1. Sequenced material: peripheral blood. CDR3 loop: CASSLATVGQGFGYTF. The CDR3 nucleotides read TGCGCCAGCAGCTTGGCCACGGTGGGACAGGGGTTTGGCTACACCTTC. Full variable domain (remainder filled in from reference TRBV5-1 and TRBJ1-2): KAGVTQTPRYLIKTRGQQVTLSCSPISGHRSVSWYQQTPGQGLQFLFEYFSETQRNKGNFPGRFSGRQFSNSRSEMNVSTLELGDSALYLCASSLATVGQGFGYTFGSGTRLTVV.